The 16 T cell receptor beta chains below come from one sample, sequenced in a study of graft-versus-host responses after intestinal transplantation. Clones were read by immunoSEQ multiplex PCR, and TCRdb kept only the in-frame ones, dropping some. The sample holds about 21,000 clones; approximately 60% are singletons and the top ten take 0.95% to 1.1%. Specimen: alloreactive CD4+ T cells from a mixed lymphocyte reaction culture, collected before intestinal transplant. Subset here: CFSE-low proliferating T cells sorted from roughly 6-day pre-transplant mixed lymphocyte reaction (GvH or HvG direction). These TCRs come from a human patient who received an intestinal transplant.

This chain connects TRBV5-1 to TRBJ2-3, with D possibly being TRBD2 (6 bases). Trimming left V 5 bases short and J 3 bases short, with 10 bases between. CDR1 is SGHRS and CDR2 is YFSETQ in the germline V gene. CDR3 length: 13 amino acids. The CDR3 reads CASSAGGTDTQYF. The DNA of the CDR3 is TGCGCCAGCAGTGCCGGAGGGACAGATACGCAGTATTTT.

The CDR3 spells CASRWAGGQPQHF. The DNA for the CDR3 is TGTGCCAGCCGCTGGGCAGGGGGTCAGCCCCAGCATTTT. V and J are TRBV2 and TRBJ1-5; 7 bases line up with TRBD1. Per germline, CDR1 SNHLY and CDR2 FYNNEI. The V segment lost 8 bases and the J segment 6 bases; nucleotides outside the gene matches: 7. The CDR3 spans 13 residues.

This chain uses TRBV10-2 with TRBJ2-1; the match to TRBD2 covers 7 bases. There are 14 residues in the CDR3. The V and J ends lost 6 bases and 9 bases, in that order; junction bases with no gene match: 11. The germline gives CDR1 WSHSY, CDR2 SAAADI. The CDR3 DNA is TGCGCCAGCAGCCCGGGACTACAGTTACGTGAGCAGTTCTTC. This encodes CASSPGLQLREQFF.

The rearrangement uses TRBV11-3 and TRBJ1-2, with TRBD1 as a possible D gene (6 bases). Trimming took 5 bases from V and 4 from J, leaving 17 bases between them. The CDR3 sequence is 15 residues long. Germline V gene sequence: CDR1 SGHNT, CDR2 YENEEA. The CDR3 nucleotides are TGTGCCAGCAGCCATCCGGGACACAAACTCTATGGCTACACCTTC. This gives the protein CASSHPGHKLYGYTF.

This chain joins TRBV19 and TRBJ2-2; the match to TRBD2 covers 13 bases. Germline trimming cut 6 bases from V and 5 bases from J; bases unmatched to any gene: 21. The germline gives CDR1 LNHDA, CDR2 SQIVND (reference sequence). The CDR3 is 21 residues long. DNA for the CDR3: TGTGCCAGTAGCTTCGGCCGCGGGACTAGCGGGGCCCGGAGGAGGACCGGGGAGCTGTTTTTT. Translating it yields CASSFGRGTSGARRRTGELFF.

The chain carries TRBV6-1 and TRBJ1-2, with 9 bases identical to TRBD1. The CDR3 totals 14 residues. With 4 bases clipped from V and 8 bases from J, the junction kept 8 bases outside the gene matches. Germline CDR1 reads MNHNS; CDR2 reads SASEGT. The CDR3 loop is CASSAAQGARGYTF. In nucleotides, the CDR3 is TGTGCCAGCAGTGCAGCACAGGGGGCGCGCGGCTACACCTTC.

The CDR3 loop is CASSGQGARNTEAFF. As DNA, the CDR3 is TGTGCCAGCTCAGGGCAGGGGGCAAGGAACACTGAAGCTTTCTTT. The chain has TRBV18 and TRBJ1-1; 8 positions match TRBD1. Germline V CDR1 and CDR2: KGHSH, LQKENI. V trimming: 5 bases; J trimming: 1 base; junction bases outside the gene matches: 6. The CDR3 covers 15 residues.

A few counts support this clone. The chain combines TRBV27 with TRBJ1-2; 12 nucleotides line up with TRBD1. From germline, CDR1 is MNHEY and CDR2 SMNVEV (reference sequence). V lost 4 bases to trimming and J lost 7 bases; unmatched junction nucleotides: 10. The length of the CDR3 is 16 residues. CDR3 nucleotide sequence: TGTGCCAGCAGTTCAGGGGACAGGGGGCTGTTAAGTGGCTACACCTTC. Protein: CASSSGDRGLLSGYTF.

This rearrangement joins TRBV27 to TRBJ2-7; maybe TRBD1 (5 bases). Trimming removed 5 bases at V and 6 bases at J, with 17 bases between. The CDR3 is 14 residues long. Per the germline V gene, CDR1 is MNHEY and CDR2 is SMNVEV (reference sequence). The CDR3 reads CASSHLPTGAEQYF. The CDR3, as DNA: TGTGCCAGCAGTCACCTCCCAACTGGGGCCGAGCAGTACTTC.

In its sample, this clone was seen a few times. This sequence joins TRBV4-3 and TRBJ1-2, with TRBD1 identical over 7 bases. In germline, CDR1 is LGHNA, CDR2 YSLEER. The CDR3 spans 15 residues. J gave up 7 bases and V 3 bases, and 11 bases lay outside the gene matches. DNA for the CDR3: TGCGCCAGCAGCCACCCCGACAGGGTAGAATCTGGCTACACCTTC. Amino acid sequence: CASSHPDRVESGYTF.

This chain links TRBV6-5 with TRBJ1-2; TRBD1 aligns across 7 bases. The junction had 9 bases not matched to a gene; V was cut back by 4 bases and J by 4 bases. Looked up from germline, CDR1 is MNHEY and CDR2 is SVGAGI. The CDR3 is 15 amino acids. The CDR3 loop reads CASSSPGQLFYGYTF. Written as DNA, the CDR3 is TGTGCCAGCAGTTCCCCGGGACAGCTATTCTATGGCTACACCTTC.

The rearrangement uses TRBV10-1 and TRBJ2-5; 9 bases match TRBD2. CDR1 is WNHNN, CDR2 SYGVQD, per germline (reference sequence). The CDR3 runs 15 residues. Trimming removed 5 bases from V and 2 bases from J; junction bases left unmatched: 6. CDR3 protein: CASSRAGGGQETQYF. The CDR3 DNA reads TGCGCCAGCAGTAGAGCGGGAGGAGGTCAAGAGACCCAGTACTTC.

The V and J genes are TRBV11-2 and TRBJ2-3; D possibly corresponds to TRBD2 (5 bases). V was clipped by 4 bases and J by 14 bases, with 19 bases between them. The CDR3 has 13 amino acids. From germline, CDR1 is SGHAT and CDR2 FQNNGV. The CDR3 loop reads CASSWGTRMGVYF. The CDR3 DNA sequence: TGTGCCAGCAGCTGGGGAACTAGGATGGGCGTGTATTTT.

A few counts support this clone. The same CDR3 arises from other DNA sequences in this sample as well. V gene TRBV7-9 combines with J gene TRBJ2-1; 9 bases are shared with TRBD1. This CDR3 is built from 14 residues. Germline V lookup: CDR1 SEHNR, CDR2 FQNEAQ (reference sequence). Trimming took 6 bases from V and 7 from J; bases not matched to a gene: 7. The CDR3 DNA is TGTGCCAGCAGTCCGGGACAGGGTTGGAATGAGCAGTTCTTC. This translates into CASSPGQGWNEQFF.

There are a few counts of this clone. The rearrangement links TRBV7-9 to TRBJ2-5, with D possibly being TRBD2 (6 bases). V gave up 0 bases and J gave up 3 bases, with 8 bases separating them. This CDR3 has 14 residues. Germline lookup yields CDR1 SEHNR and CDR2 FQNEAQ (reference sequence). This CDR3 reads CASSLAGGKETQYF. CDR3 nucleotides: TGTGCCAGCAGCTTAGCGGGGGGAAAAGAGACCCAGTACTTC.

This clone was counted a few times. The gene calls are TRBV28 and TRBJ2-7; D perhaps matches TRBD1 (5 bases). With 3 bases removed from V and 0 bases from J, the gap between germline ends came to 6 bases. CDR1 is MDHEN and CDR2 is SYDVKM in the germline V gene. The CDR3 is made up of 13 amino acids. This CDR3 is CASSFGASYEQYF. The CDR3, as DNA: TGTGCCAGCAGTTTTGGGGCCTCCTACGAGCAGTACTTC.